The entry below describes one TCR beta chain. This entry comes from a study of T cell changes during pregnancy in multiple sclerosis. Germline V gene data show CDR1 as SGHTA and CDR2 as FQGNSA. V lost 0 bases to trimming and J lost 4 bases, with 5 bases between them. CDR3 length equals 13 residues. Using immunoSEQ multiplex PCR, the repertoire was profiled, and TCRdb retains in-frame clones only, with some absent. Of over 35,000 clones listed, 90% are singletons. This TCR was sampled from a female donor in good health, enrolled as a control in a pregnancy study. Sequenced material: CD4+ T cells from peripheral blood mononuclear cells, taken in the first trimester of pregnancy. The rearrangement joins TRBV7-2 to TRBJ2-3; D unresolved. CDR3 nucleotides: TGTGCCAGCAGCTTAGCCGGTGCAGATACGCAGTATTTT. It codes for CASSLAGADTQYF. Full variable domain (remainder filled in from reference TRBV7-2 and TRBJ2-3): GAGVSQSPSNKVTEKGKDVELRCDPISGHTALYWYRQSLGQGLEFLIYFQGNSAPDKSGLPSDRFSAERTGGSVSTLTIQRTQQEDSAVYLCASSLAGADTQYFGPGTRLTVL.